Only a few counts were recorded for the clone carrying this TCR beta chain. Its antigen is undetermined. Sorted CD4+ subsets: naive, central memory, regulatory, stem cell-like memory (CD45RO/CCR7/CD25/CD127/CD95/CD27 panel). The isolated RNA, all of it, was reverse transcribed, so expressed TCRB transcripts were what got sequenced. Sequencing of naive, central memory and regulatory T cell samples gave an average of roughly 3.6 million reads. Clones were sequenced by immunoSEQ multiplex PCR, and TCRdb holds only the in-frame ones, with some missing. The sample has some 660,000 clones; over 12% are singletons. This entry comes from a study of beta chain features in type 1 diabetes. Study-wide points: Within each of all four CD4+ subsets, Type 1 diabetes patients had TCRB CDR3s that were moderately but significantly shorter.

Germline V CDR1 and CDR2: GTSNPN, SVGIG (reference sequence). The V and J ends lost 0 bases and 3 bases respectively, with 6 bases between them. This CDR3 comprises 14 residues. The V and J genes are TRBV30 and TRBJ1-6; no definite D call. Sequencing was done on a sample of naive CD4+ T cells from blood. The clonotype was recovered from a man aged 18 to 30 with type 1 diabetes. CDR3 sequence: CAWSVGGYNSPLHF. As DNA, the CDR3 is TGTGCCTGGAGTGTTGGTGGCTATAATTCACCCCTCCACTTT.